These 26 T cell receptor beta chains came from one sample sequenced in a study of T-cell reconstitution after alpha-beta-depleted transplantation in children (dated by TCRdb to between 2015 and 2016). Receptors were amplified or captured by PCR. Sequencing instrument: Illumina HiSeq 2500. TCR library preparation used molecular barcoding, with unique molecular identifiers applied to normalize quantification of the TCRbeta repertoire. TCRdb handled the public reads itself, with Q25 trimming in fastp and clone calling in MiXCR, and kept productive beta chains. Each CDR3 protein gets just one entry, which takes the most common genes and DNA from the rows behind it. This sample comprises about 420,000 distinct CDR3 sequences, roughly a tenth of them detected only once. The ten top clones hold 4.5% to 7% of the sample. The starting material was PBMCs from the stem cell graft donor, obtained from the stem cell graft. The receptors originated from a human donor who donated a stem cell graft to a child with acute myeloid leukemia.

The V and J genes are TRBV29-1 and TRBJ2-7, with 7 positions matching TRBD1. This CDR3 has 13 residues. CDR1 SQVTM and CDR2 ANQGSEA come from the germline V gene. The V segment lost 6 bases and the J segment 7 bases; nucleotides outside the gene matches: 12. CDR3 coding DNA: TGCAGCGTCGAGGACCGACAGGGCGGAGAGCAGTACTTC. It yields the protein CSVEDRQGGEQYF.

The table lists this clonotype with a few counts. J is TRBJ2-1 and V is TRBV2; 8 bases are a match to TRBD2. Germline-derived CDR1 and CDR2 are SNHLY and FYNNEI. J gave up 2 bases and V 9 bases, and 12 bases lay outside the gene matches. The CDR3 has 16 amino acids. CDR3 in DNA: TGTGCCAGGGTGGATAACGGGGGGGCTGCCTACAATGAGCAGTTCTTC. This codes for CARVDNGGAAYNEQFF.

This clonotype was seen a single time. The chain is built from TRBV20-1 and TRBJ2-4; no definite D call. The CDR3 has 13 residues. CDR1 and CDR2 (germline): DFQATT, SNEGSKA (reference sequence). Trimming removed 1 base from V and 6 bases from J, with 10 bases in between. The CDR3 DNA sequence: TGCAGTGCTAGAGGACCCGACGTAAACATTCAGTACTTC. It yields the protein CSARGPDVNIQYF.

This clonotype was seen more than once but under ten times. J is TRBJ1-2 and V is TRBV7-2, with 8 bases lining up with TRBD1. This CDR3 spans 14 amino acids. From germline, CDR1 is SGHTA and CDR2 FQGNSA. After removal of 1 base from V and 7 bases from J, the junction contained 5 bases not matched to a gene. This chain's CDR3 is CASSLGTGTGGYTF. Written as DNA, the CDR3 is TGTGCCAGCAGCTTAGGGACAGGGACGGGTGGCTACACCTTC. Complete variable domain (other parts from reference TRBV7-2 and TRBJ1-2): GAGVSQSPSNKVTEKGKDVELRCDPISGHTALYWYRQSLGQGLEFLIYFQGNSAPDKSGLPSDRFSAERTGGSVSTLTIQRTQQEDSAVYLCASSLGTGTGGYTFGSGTRLTVV.

CDR3 DNA sequence: TGTGCCAGCAGCTTCGGGGAGATTTACACCTTC. This encodes CASSFGEIYTF. The chain carries TRBV11-3 and TRBJ1-2; D gene unclear. CDR1 is SGHNT and CDR2 is YENEEA in the germline V gene. V gave up 3 bases and J gave up 11 bases, with 10 bases separating them. The CDR3 is made up of 11 amino acids.

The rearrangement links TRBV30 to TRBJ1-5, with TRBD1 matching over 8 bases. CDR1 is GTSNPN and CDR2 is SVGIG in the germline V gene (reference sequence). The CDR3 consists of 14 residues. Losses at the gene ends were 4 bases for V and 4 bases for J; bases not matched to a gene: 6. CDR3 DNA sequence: TGTGCCTGGAAGGGGGACAGGCTAAATCAGCCCCAGCATTTT. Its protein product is CAWKGDRLNQPQHF.

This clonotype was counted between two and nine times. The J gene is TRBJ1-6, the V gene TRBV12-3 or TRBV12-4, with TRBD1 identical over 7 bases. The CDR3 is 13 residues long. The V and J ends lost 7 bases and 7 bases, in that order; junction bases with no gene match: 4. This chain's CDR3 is CASTGQTNSPLHF. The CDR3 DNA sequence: TGTGCCAGCACGGGACAGACCAATTCACCCCTCCACTTT.

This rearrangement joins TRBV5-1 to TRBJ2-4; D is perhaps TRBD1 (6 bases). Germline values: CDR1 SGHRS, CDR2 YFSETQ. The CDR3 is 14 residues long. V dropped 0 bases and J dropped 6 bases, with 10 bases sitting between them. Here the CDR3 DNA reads TGCGCCAGCAGCTTGGAACAGGGCACAAACATTCAGTACTTC. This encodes CASSLEQGTNIQYF.

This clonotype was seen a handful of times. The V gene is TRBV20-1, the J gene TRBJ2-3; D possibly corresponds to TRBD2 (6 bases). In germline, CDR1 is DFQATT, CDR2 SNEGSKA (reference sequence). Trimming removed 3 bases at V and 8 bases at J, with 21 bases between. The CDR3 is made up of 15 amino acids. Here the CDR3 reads CSARLGDSALGTQYF. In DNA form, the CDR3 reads TGCAGTGCTAGGCTGGGGGACTCCGCTTTGGGTACGCAGTATTTT.

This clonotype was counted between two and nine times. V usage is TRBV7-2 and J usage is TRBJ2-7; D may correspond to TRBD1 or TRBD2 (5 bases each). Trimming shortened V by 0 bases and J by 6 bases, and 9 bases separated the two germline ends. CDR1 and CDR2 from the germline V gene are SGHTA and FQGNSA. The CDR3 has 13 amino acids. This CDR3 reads CASSLAGPSEQYF. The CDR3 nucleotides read TGTGCCAGCAGCTTAGCGGGACCTTCCGAGCAGTACTTC. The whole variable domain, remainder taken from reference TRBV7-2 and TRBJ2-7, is GAGVSQSPSNKVTEKGKDVELRCDPISGHTALYWYRQSLGQGLEFLIYFQGNSAPDKSGLPSDRFSAERTGGSVSTLTIQRTQQEDSAVYLCASSLAGPSEQYFGPGTRLTVT.

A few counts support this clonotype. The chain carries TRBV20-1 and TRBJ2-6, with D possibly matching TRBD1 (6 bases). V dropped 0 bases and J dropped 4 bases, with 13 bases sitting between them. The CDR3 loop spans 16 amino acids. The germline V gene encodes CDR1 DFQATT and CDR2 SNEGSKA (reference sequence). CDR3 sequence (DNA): TGCAGTGCTAGAGACTACAGGGCCTCGGGGGCCAACGTCCTGACTTTC. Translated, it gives CSARDYRASGANVLTF.

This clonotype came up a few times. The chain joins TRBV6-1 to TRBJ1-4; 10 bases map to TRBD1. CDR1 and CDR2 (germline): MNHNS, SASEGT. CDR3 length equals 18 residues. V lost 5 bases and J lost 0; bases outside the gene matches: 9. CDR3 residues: CASSPGTGARPTNEKLFF. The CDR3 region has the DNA TGTGCCAGCAGTCCGGGGACAGGGGCCCGCCCAACTAATGAAAAACTGTTTTTT.

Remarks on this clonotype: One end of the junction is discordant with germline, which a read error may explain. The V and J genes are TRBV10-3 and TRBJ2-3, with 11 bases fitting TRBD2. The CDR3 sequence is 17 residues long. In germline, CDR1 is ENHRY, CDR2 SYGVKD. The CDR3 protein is CAISESLAGGSADAQYF. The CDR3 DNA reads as TGTGCCATCAGTGAGTCGTTAGCGGGGGGGTCCGCAGATGCGCAGTATTTT.

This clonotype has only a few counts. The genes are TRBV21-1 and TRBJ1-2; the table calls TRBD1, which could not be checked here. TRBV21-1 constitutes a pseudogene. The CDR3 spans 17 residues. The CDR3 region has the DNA TGTGCCAGCAGCAAAGCCGAGGTTGGGGGGTTCGACTATGGCTACACCTTC. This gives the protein CASSKAEVGGFDYGYTF.

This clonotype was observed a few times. The CDR3 DNA follows: TGTGCCAGCAGCCCCTACGCCTCGACAGGGAACACTGAAGCTTTCTTT. Its protein product is CASSPYASTGNTEAFF. V usage is TRBV7-8 and J usage is TRBJ1-1, with D perhaps TRBD1 (6 bases). The CDR3 extends over 16 amino acids. Trimming stripped 5 bases from V and 1 base from J, with 17 bases between. Germline loops: CDR1 SGHVS, CDR2 FQNEAQ.

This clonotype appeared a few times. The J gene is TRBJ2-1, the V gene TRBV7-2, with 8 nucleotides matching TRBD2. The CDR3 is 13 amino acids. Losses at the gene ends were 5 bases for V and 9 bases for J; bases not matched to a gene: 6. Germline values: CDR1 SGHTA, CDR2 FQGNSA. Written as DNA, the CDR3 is TGTGCCAGCAGCACCCAGCGGGAGCTTGAGCAGTTCTTC. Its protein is CASSTQRELEQFF.

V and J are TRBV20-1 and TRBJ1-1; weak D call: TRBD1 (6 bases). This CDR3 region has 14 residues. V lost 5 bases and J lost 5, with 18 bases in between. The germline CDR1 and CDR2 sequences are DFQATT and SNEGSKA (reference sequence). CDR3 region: CSALVGGMGTEAFF. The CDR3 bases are TGCAGTGCTCTAGTAGGGGGAATGGGAACTGAAGCTTTCTTT.

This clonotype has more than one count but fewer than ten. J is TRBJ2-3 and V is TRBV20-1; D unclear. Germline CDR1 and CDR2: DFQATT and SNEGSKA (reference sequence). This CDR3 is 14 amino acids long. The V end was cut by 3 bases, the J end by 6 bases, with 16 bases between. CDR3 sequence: CSASSPAELDTQYF. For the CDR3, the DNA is TGCAGTGCTAGTTCCCCCGCGGAGTTGGATACGCAGTATTTT.

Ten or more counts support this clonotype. The DNA for the CDR3 is TGCGCCAGCAGCCGGGTGCAATCAGGAGAGACCCAGTACTTC. This gives the protein CASSRVQSGETQYF. This chain joins TRBV5-1 and TRBJ2-5; D not certain. The CDR3 is made up of 14 amino acids. Trimming stripped 4 bases from V and 4 bases from J, with 14 bases between. CDR1 SGHRS and CDR2 YFSETQ come from the germline V gene.

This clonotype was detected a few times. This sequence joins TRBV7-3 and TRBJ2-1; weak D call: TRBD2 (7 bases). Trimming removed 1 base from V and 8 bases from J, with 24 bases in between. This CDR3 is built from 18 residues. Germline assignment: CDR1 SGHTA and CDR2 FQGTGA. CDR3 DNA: TGTGCCAGCAGCTTAAGAAGGGGCGGGAGAGGGGGTGGCGATGAGCAGTTCTTC. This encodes CASSLRRGGRGGGDEQFF. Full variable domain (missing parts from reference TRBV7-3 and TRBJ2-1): GAGVSQTPSNKVTEKGKYVELRCDPISGHTALYWYRQSLGQGPEFLIYFQGTGAADDSGLPNDRFFAVRPEGSVSTLKIQRTERGDSAVYLCASSLRRGGRGGGDEQFFGPGTRLTVL.

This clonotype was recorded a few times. For the CDR3, the DNA is TGCGCCAGCAGCTCGCGGGCGGGCGGAGATACGCAGTATTTT. Translation gives CASSSRAGGDTQYF. This chain links TRBV5-1 with TRBJ2-3; possible D gene TRBD2, 5 bases. The germline V gene encodes CDR1 SGHRS and CDR2 YFSETQ. Trimming shortened V by 3 bases and J by 5 bases, and 13 bases separated the two germline ends. This CDR3 contains 14 residues.

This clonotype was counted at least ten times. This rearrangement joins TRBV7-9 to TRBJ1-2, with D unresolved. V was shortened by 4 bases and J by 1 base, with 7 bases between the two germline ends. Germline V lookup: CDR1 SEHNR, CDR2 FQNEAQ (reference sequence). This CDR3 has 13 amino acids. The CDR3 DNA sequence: TGTGCCAGCAGCTATTTCAGTAACTATGGCTACACCTTC. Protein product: CASSYFSNYGYTF.

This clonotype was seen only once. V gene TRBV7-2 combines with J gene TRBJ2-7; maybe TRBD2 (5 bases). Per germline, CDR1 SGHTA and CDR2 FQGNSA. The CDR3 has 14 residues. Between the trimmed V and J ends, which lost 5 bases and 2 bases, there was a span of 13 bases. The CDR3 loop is CASSVTTNAYEQYF. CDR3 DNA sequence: TGTGCCAGCAGCGTTACGACTAACGCCTACGAGCAGTACTTC.

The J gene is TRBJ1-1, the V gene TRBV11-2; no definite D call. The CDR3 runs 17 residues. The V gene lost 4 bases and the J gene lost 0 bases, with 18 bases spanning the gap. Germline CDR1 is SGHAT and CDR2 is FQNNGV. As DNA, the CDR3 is TGTGCCAGCAGCTCCGCGTCGGGGTATCAGGTGAACACTGAAGCTTTCTTT. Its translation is CASSSASGYQVNTEAFF.

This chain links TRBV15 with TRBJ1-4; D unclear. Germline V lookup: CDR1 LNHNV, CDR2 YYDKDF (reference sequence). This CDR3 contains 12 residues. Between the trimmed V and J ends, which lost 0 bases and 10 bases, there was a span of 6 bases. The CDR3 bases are TGTGCCACCAGCAGAGAAAGCGGAAAACTGTTTTTT. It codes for CATSRESGKLFF.

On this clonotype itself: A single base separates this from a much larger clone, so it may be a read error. The DNA of the CDR3 is TGTGCCAGCAGTGGATGGGGAGGCACTGAAGCTTTCTTT. Its protein product is CASSGWGGTEAFF. The chain uses TRBV25-1 and TRBJ1-1; D is unresolved. V was shortened by 4 bases and J by 4 bases, with 10 bases between the two germline ends. The length of the CDR3 is 13 residues. Per germline, CDR1 MGHDK and CDR2 SYGVNS.